This TCR beta chain was recorded in a study of T cells after yellow fever vaccination. MiXCR, run by TCRdb on the 5' RACE reads, gives a single entry per CDR3 protein. The repertoire consists of some 300,000 distinct CDR3 sequences, with 8% to 9.5% occurring once and the leading ten covering under 20%. In its sample, this clonotype was seen a few times. The material sequenced was PBMCs, taken about 41 days after the first yellow fever vaccination. This sequence originates from a man aged 18 to 30 who received the YFV17D yellow fever vaccine.

CDR3 coding DNA: TGCAGTGCTAGCTCCAACATCGGTCTTCTAGCTTTCTTT. Its protein product is CSASSNIGLLAFF. The rearrangement links TRBV20-1 to TRBJ1-1; D gene ambiguous. The germline CDR1 and CDR2 sequences are DFQATT and SNEGSKA (reference sequence). V lost 3 bases, J lost 10 bases, and 18 bases lay in between. This CDR3 contains 13 residues.